This T cell receptor (beta chain) was sequenced during a study of cytomegalovirus exposure and HLA in healthy donors. The PCR was carried out with 60 Vbeta primers and 13 Jbeta primers. Repertoires were generated with immunoSEQ multiplex PCR, while TCRdb's copy carries only in-frame clones and drops some. Altogether tens of thousands of clones are present, roughly 47% being singletons, with the ten largest covering over 10%. The specimen was PBMCs. This sequence originates from a human donor in good health.

CDR3 amino acids: CASSRGSGSGNTIYF. The DNA for the CDR3 is TGCGCCAGCAGCCGTGGGTCGGGCTCTGGAAACACCATATATTTT. The V call is TRBV4-1, the J call TRBJ1-3, with D uncertain. Germline V gives CDR1 MGHRA, CDR2 YSYEKL. The CDR3 sequence is 15 residues long. The V end was cut by 4 bases, the J end by 0 bases, with 10 bases between.